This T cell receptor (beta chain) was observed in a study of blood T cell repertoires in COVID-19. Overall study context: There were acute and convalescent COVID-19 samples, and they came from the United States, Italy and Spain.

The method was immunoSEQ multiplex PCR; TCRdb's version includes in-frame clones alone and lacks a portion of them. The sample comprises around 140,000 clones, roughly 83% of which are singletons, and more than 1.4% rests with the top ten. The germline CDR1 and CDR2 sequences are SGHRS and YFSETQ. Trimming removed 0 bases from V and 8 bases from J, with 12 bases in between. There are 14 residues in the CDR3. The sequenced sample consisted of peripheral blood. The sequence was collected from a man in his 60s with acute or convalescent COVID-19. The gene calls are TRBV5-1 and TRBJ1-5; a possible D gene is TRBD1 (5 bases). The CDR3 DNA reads TGCGCCAGCAGCTTGGATCGGGGGGGGAAGCCCCAGCATTTT. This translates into CASSLDRGGKPQHF.